The 18 T cell receptor beta chains listed next were all sequenced from one sample in a study of T-cell memory formation after mild COVID-19. TCRdb used MiXCR to reprocess the 5' RACE reads, holding one entry per CDR3 protein. The sample shows some 600,000 distinct CDR3 sequences, roughly 17% of them seen only once. Sequencing used PBMCs or a T cell subset sorted from them (not recorded which). These receptors all stem from an adult woman who had mild COVID-19 (a few samples of this study predate the infection). Cell type and time point are not known.

This chain connects TRBV6-5 to TRBJ1-1; 9 nucleotides match TRBD1. V shed 2 bases, J shed 11 bases, and the junction held 3 bases outside the gene matches. Germline V CDR1 and CDR2: MNHEY, SVGAGI. This CDR3 is built from 12 residues. CDR3 coding DNA: TGTGCCAGCAGTTACCGGGACAGGGATGCTTTCTTT. This codes for CASSYRDRDAFF.

This clonotype has just a few counts. The gene calls are TRBV6-5 and TRBJ2-3; 7 bases align to TRBD2. V was clipped by 6 bases and J by 2 bases; unmatched bases: 11. CDR1 MNHEY and CDR2 SVGAGI come from the germline V gene. The CDR3 totals 16 residues. CDR3 in amino acids: CASSREMSGATDTQYF. In nucleotides, the CDR3 is TGTGCCAGCAGCCGGGAAATGAGCGGGGCCACAGATACGCAGTATTTT.

The rearrangement joins TRBV4-2 to TRBJ1-6; D gene ambiguous. Germline lookup yields CDR1 LGHNA and CDR2 YNFKEQ. V lost 0 bases to trimming and J lost 5 bases, with 8 bases between them. The CDR3 runs to 15 residues. CDR3 DNA: TGTGCCAGCAGCCAAGACCTCGGGGATAATTCACCCCTCCACTTT. It is translated as CASSQDLGDNSPLHF.

This clonotype was detected a few times. This chain links TRBV7-2 with TRBJ2-7, with 7 bases lining up with TRBD1. CDR3 length equals 14 residues. Losses at the gene ends were 3 bases for V and 4 bases for J; bases not matched to a gene: 6. Germline values: CDR1 SGHTA, CDR2 FQGNSA. The CDR3 bases are TGTGCCAGCAGCTTGCTCGGGACAGCATACGAGCAGTACTTC. Translated, it gives CASSLLGTAYEQYF.

The V call is TRBV15, the J call TRBJ1-1; a possible D gene is TRBD1 (5 bases). The V end lost 0 bases, the J end lost 10 bases, and 27 bases lay between the germline ends. The CDR3 sequence is 18 residues long. CDR1 and CDR2 from the germline V gene are LNHNV and YYDKDF (reference sequence). This CDR3 reads CATSRDPWSEWQGVTAFF. DNA of the CDR3: TGTGCCACCAGCAGAGACCCATGGTCCGAATGGCAGGGTGTGACAGCTTTCTTT.

This clonotype came up once. The chain links TRBV7-9 to TRBJ1-2; 8 bases map to TRBD1. This CDR3 comprises 15 residues. V shed 5 bases, J shed 4 bases, and the junction held 9 bases outside the gene matches. CDR1 and CDR2 from the germline V gene are SEHNR and FQNEAQ (reference sequence). The CDR3 bases are TGTGCCAGCAGCCGACAGGGGCAGGGCAGCTATGGCTACACCTTC. Protein product: CASSRQGQGSYGYTF.

This clonotype was seen more than once but under ten times. The J gene is TRBJ2-5, the V gene TRBV7-9, with D perhaps matching TRBD2 (5 bases). This CDR3 region has 13 residues. V lost 4 bases to trimming and J lost 7 bases, with 13 bases between them. From germline, CDR1 is SEHNR and CDR2 FQNEAQ (reference sequence). The CDR3 region is CASSSGDYPTQYF. The CDR3 nucleotides read TGTGCCAGCAGCTCCGGCGACTACCCGACCCAGTACTTC.

This sequence joins TRBV7-2 and TRBJ2-3; 7 nucleotides match TRBD1. V lost 2 bases to trimming and J lost 4 bases; unmatched junction nucleotides: 15. This CDR3 has 18 amino acids. Germline lookup yields CDR1 SGHTA and CDR2 FQGNSA. This CDR3 is CASSLWGPQGFSADTQYF. CDR3 DNA: TGTGCCAGCAGCTTATGGGGGCCACAGGGGTTTTCAGCAGATACGCAGTATTTT. Supplemented by reference TRBV7-2 and TRBJ2-3, the full variable domain reads GAGVSQSPSNKVTEKGKDVELRCDPISGHTALYWYRQSLGQGLEFLIYFQGNSAPDKSGLPSDRFSAERTGGSVSTLTIQRTQQEDSAVYLCASSLWGPQGFSADTQYFGPGTRLTVL.

There are a few counts of this clonotype. The rearrangement uses TRBV6-1 and TRBJ2-5, with 7 bases aligning to TRBD1. Germline values: CDR1 MNHNS, CDR2 SASEGT. The CDR3 contains 12 residues. J gave up 8 bases and V 8 bases, and 8 bases lay outside the gene matches. Here the CDR3 DNA reads TGTGCCAGCCGAGTCCAGGGGGTAACCCAGTACTTC. Translated: CASRVQGVTQYF.

This sequence joins TRBV7-9 and TRBJ2-5; TRBD1 matches at 8 bases. Trimming cost V 4 bases and J 5 bases; bases outside gene matches: 3. The CDR3 consists of 13 residues. Germline lookup yields CDR1 SEHNR and CDR2 FQNEAQ (reference sequence). The chain's CDR3 is CASSWTGSETQYF. The CDR3 DNA is TGTGCCAGCAGCTGGACAGGGTCCGAGACCCAGTACTTC.

This clonotype was recorded a few times. The genes are TRBV7-2 and TRBJ1-2, with a possible D match to TRBD1 (5 bases). Germline assignment: CDR1 SGHTA and CDR2 FQGNSA. Deletions cut 10 bases from V and 1 base from J, with 16 bases between. This CDR3 has 14 residues. The CDR3: CATLNLGGNYGYTF. The CDR3 nucleotides are TGTGCCACCCTCAACCTCGGGGGTAACTATGGCTACACCTTC. Together with reference TRBV7-2 and TRBJ1-2, the CDR3 gives the full variable domain: GAGVSQSPSNKVTEKGKDVELRCDPISGHTALYWYRQSLGQGLEFLIYFQGNSAPDKSGLPSDRFSAERTGGSVSTLTIQRTQQEDSAVYLCATLNLGGNYGYTFGSGTRLTVV.

The V call is TRBV27, the J call TRBJ2-6, with D maybe TRBD2 (6 bases). This CDR3 is built from 15 residues. Germline V lookup: CDR1 MNHEY, CDR2 SMNVEV (reference sequence). The germline V and J ends were trimmed by 7 bases and 2 bases, with 12 bases remaining between them. The CDR3 spells CASTTAGPGANVLTF. CDR3 DNA sequence: TGTGCCAGCACTACAGCGGGTCCTGGGGCCAACGTCCTGACTTTC. The variable domain in full, with the rest retrieved from reference TRBV27 and TRBJ2-6, is EAQVTQNPRYLITVTGKKLTVTCSQNMNHEYMSWYRQDPGLGLRQIYYSMNVEVTDKGDVPEGYKVSRKEKRNFPLILESPSPNQTSLYFCASTTAGPGANVLTFGAGSRLTVL.

This clonotype was seen a few times. This chain links TRBV21-1 with TRBJ2-4; no check of the table's D call, TRBD1, against the DNA was made. TRBV21-1 is classified as a pseudogene. The CDR3 sequence is 15 residues long. In nucleotides, the CDR3 is TGTGCCAGCAGCCTACAGGGTTTACCCAAAAACATTCAGTACTTC. This gives the protein CASSLQGLPKNIQYF.

This chain joins TRBV7-9 and TRBJ2-5, with D perhaps matching TRBD2 (7 bases). Germline V gene sequence: CDR1 SEHNR, CDR2 FQNEAQ (reference sequence). This CDR3 contains 15 residues. Trimming pared 6 bases from V and 5 bases from J, leaving 19 bases between. The DNA for the CDR3 is TGTGCCAGCAGTCAACTCGGGGGGCTGTTGGAGACCCAGTACTTC. As protein: CASSQLGGLLETQYF. The full variable domain, rest sourced from reference TRBV7-9 and TRBJ2-5, is DTGVSQNPRHKITKRGQNVTFRCDPISEHNRLYWYRQTLGQGPEFLTYFQNEAQLEKSRLLSDRFSAERPKGSFSTLEIQRTEQGDSAMYLCASSQLGGLLETQYFGPGTRLLVL.

This clonotype was seen a few times. The V and J genes are TRBV25-1 and TRBJ2-5; D possibly corresponds to TRBD1 (5 bases). The CDR3 is 15 amino acids. Germline CDR1 is MGHDK and CDR2 is SYGVNS. V was clipped by 1 base and J by 1 base, with 10 bases between them. In DNA, the CDR3 is TGTGCCAGCAGTGAATGGGGCCATCGCCAAGAGACCCAGTACTTC. Protein product: CASSEWGHRQETQYF.

The rearrangement uses TRBV4-3 and TRBJ1-5; D gene ambiguous. Germline V gene lookup returns CDR1 LGHNA and CDR2 YSLEER. The CDR3 totals 16 residues. V was trimmed by 0 bases and J by 0 bases, leaving 9 bases between them. The CDR3 sequence is CASSQDPWASNQPQHF. The CDR3 nucleotides are TGCGCCAGCAGCCAAGATCCCTGGGCTAGCAATCAGCCCCAGCATTTT.

The CDR3 region has the DNA TGTGCCAGCAGCCCGCCAGACAGGGGGCGTGATGGCTACACCTTC. It encodes CASSPPDRGRDGYTF. The rearrangement links TRBV5-4 to TRBJ1-2, with TRBD1 matching over 10 bases. Per germline, CDR1 SGHNT and CDR2 YYREEE (reference sequence). V gave up 4 bases and J gave up 6 bases; unmatched junction bases: 9. The CDR3 is 15 amino acids.

This chain connects TRBV12-3 or TRBV12-4 to TRBJ2-7; no clear D gene. Trimming shortened V by 5 bases and J by 5 bases, and 10 bases separated the two germline ends. The CDR3 runs to 12 residues. In nucleotides, the CDR3 is TGTGCCAGCAGTCCGCCGAGCAACGAGCAGTACTTC. The encoded protein is CASSPPSNEQYF.